This T cell receptor (beta chain) was identified in a study of cytomegalovirus exposure and HLA in healthy donors. Notes on the study in general: It was assumed in the presence/absence analyses that sequencing depth was roughly uniform across donors.

The germline V gene has CDR1 SGHNT and CDR2 YYREEE (reference sequence). V was pared by 4 bases and J by 0 bases, with 13 bases between. The CDR3 has 15 amino acids. Note on this clone: Its antigen is undetermined.

PCR used 60 Vbeta primers and 13 Jbeta primers. TCRdb's table, derived via immunoSEQ multiplex PCR, lists solely in-frame clones and lacks some. The table records under 200,000 clones, over 70% of them present only once. This chain links TRBV5-4 with TRBJ1-2; D perhaps matches TRBD1 (6 bases). The TCR was taken from a woman younger than 30 in good health and CMV-seropositive. The sample comprised PBMCs. The CDR3 DNA sequence: TGTGCCAGCAGCCCTGACAGGCAAACTAACTATGGCTACACCTTC. This translates into CASSPDRQTNYGYTF. The full variable domain, in which reference TRBV5-4 and TRBJ1-2 provide the parts outside the CDR3, is ETGVTQSPTHLIKTRGQQVTLRCSSQSGHNTVSWYQQALGQGPQFIFQYYREEENGRGNFPPRFSGLQFPNYSSELNVNALELDDSALYLCASSPDRQTNYGYTFGSGTRLTVV.